This record covers a single T cell receptor (beta chain). The antigen is undetermined. A universal primer site was added by template switching, and unique molecular identifiers were carried by the cDNA. Using its own MiXCR run on the 5' RACE reads, TCRdb lists one record per CDR3 protein. The sample yields fewer than 450,000 distinct CDR3 sequences, roughly 9% seen once. This specimen comes from a study of identical twins. CDR3 length equals 16 residues. CDR1 is SGDLS and CDR2 is YYNGEE in the germline V gene. V was pared by 0 bases and J by 4 bases, with 14 bases between. Points from the study as a whole: The models systematically underestimated how much out-of-frame TCR alpha was shared in monozygotic twins. The study drew conclusions from cross-sectional statistical analysis, not from following the same donors.

The rearrangement joins TRBV9 to TRBJ2-1, with D possibly TRBD2 on 6 matching bases. The sequenced material came from naive T cells sorted from blood. The clonotype comes from a woman in her 50s in good health. CDR3 sequence (DNA): TGTGCCAGCAGCGTAGCCACCGGGGGATTATACAATGAGCAGTTCTTC. It specifies CASSVATGGLYNEQFF.